This TCR beta chain stems from a study of beta chain features in type 1 diabetes. Study-wide points: A closer apparent resemblance between naive, central memory and Treg TCRB repertoires was seen in patients than in healthy donors. Type 1 diabetes patients had TCRB CDR3s that were shorter (moderately but significantly so) in all four CD4+ subsets.

Sequenced material consisted of expressed TCRB transcripts (all of the isolated RNA was reverse transcribed). Data came from immunoSEQ multiplex PCR; TCRdb stores just in-frame clones and leaves some out. This sample has approximately 250,000 clones, with 24% found just once. V shed 0 bases and J shed 0 bases, with 9 bases lying between them. Germline V lookup: CDR1 MNHEY, CDR2 SVGAGI. The CDR3 runs to 15 residues. In regard to this clone: Antigen: not known.

The single heparinised draw taken from each donor contained roughly 100 mL of blood on average. Purity of each sorted population was above 95%. This receptor was identified in a woman in her twenties or thirties with type 1 diabetes. Specimen: naive CD4+ T cells from blood. The chain combines TRBV6-5 with TRBJ2-7; weak D call: TRBD1 (5 bases). In DNA, the CDR3 is TGTGCCAGCAGTTACTCAGGACACAGCTCCTACGAGCAGTACTTC. It yields the protein CASSYSGHSSYEQYF.